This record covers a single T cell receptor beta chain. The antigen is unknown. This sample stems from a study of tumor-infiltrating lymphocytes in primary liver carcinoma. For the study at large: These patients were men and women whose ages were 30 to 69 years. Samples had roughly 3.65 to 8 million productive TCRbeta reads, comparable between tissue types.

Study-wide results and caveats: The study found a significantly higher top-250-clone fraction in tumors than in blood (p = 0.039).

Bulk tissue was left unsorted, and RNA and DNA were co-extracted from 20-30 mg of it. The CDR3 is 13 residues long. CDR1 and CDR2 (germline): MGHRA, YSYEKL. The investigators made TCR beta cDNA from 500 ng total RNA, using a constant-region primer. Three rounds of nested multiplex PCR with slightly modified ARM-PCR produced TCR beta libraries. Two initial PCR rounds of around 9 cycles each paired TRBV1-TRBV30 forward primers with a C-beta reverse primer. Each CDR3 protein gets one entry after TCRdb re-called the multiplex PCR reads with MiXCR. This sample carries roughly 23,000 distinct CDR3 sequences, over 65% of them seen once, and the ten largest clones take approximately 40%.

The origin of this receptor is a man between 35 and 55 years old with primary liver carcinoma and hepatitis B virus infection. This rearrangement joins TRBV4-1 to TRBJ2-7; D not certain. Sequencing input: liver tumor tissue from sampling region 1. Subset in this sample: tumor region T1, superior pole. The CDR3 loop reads CISSPGRWYKQYF. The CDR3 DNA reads TGCATCAGCAGCCCGGGCCGTTGGTACAAGCAGTACTTC.